This T cell receptor (beta chain) was documented in a study of blood T cell repertoires in COVID-19. In the study overall: Acute and convalescent COVID-19 specimens originated in the United States, Italy and Spain.

Original data processing: Amplification of reference gene primers provided the estimated nucleated cell counts. The protocol was immunoSEQ multiplex PCR, while the TCRdb copy is restricted to in-frame clones and leaves out a portion. V and J calls and clone size are as listed in that table; D and trimming were resolved from the DNA. This sample has about 150,000 clones, with around 88% found just once. Trimming at V came to 2 bases and at J to 14 bases, leaving 7 bases not matched to a gene. CDR3 size: 13 residues. Per the germline V gene, CDR1 is MNHEY and CDR2 is SVGAGI. This TCR derives from a human donor in a cohort sampled during active COVID-19. The chain combines TRBV6-5 with TRBJ1-3, with TRBD1 identical over 9 bases. The sample taken for sequencing was peripheral blood. DNA of the CDR3: TGTGCCAGCAGTTACCCGGACAGGGGCCGGTTATATTTT. Protein: CASSYPDRGRLYF.